This TCR beta chain was obtained from a study of CD8 T cells in ankylosing spondylitis. The CDR3 is 14 residues long. Trimming took 11 bases from V and 2 from J; bases not matched to a gene: 8. In TCRdb, the 5' RACE reads were re-called with MiXCR into one record per CDR3 protein. This sample has around 300,000 distinct CDR3 sequences, with less than 25% found just once. With respect to this clonotype: Its antigen is as yet unknown.

Study-level findings and limits: For ankylosing spondylitis blood, a TCR beta motif of several highly homologous variants appeared characteristic. It was reported that disease-linked clones were significantly enriched in matched ankylosing spondylitis synovial fluid.

The receptor was isolated from a female donor with ankylosing spondylitis or in good health (not recorded which). V and J are TRBV6-7 and TRBJ2-3; 9 bases line up with TRBD2. TRBV6-7 carries the ORF label, with uncertain function. Sequencing was performed on blood, either unsorted or a sorted T cell fraction (not recorded which). The CDR3 DNA sequence: TGTGCCGCCCTACCTAGCGGGACCACAGATACGCAGTATTTT. Protein product: CAALPSGTTDTQYF.